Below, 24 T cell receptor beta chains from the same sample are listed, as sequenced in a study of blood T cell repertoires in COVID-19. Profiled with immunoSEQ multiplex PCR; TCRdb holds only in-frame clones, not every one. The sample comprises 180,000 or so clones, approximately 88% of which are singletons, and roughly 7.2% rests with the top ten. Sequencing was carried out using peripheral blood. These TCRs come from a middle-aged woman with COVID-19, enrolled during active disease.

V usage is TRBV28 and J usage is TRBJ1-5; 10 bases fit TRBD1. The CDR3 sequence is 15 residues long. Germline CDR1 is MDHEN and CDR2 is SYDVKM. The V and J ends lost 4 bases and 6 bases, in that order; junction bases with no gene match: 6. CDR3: CASSYDRGQVQPQHF. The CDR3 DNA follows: TGTGCCAGCAGTTACGACAGGGGGCAAGTTCAGCCCCAGCATTTT.

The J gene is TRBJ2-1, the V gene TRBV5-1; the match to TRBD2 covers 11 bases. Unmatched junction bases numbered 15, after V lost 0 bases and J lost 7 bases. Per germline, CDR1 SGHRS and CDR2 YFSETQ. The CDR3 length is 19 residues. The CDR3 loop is CASSLGIAGGRDSRNEQFF. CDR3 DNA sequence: TGCGCCAGCAGCTTGGGGATAGCGGGAGGGCGAGATTCCCGAAATGAGCAGTTCTTC.

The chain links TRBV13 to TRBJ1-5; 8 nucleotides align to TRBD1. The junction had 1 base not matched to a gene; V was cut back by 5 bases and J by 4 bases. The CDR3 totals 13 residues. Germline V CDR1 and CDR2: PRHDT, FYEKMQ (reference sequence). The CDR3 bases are TGTGCCAGCAGCCGACAGGGGAATCAGCCCCAGCATTTT. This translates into CASSRQGNQPQHF.

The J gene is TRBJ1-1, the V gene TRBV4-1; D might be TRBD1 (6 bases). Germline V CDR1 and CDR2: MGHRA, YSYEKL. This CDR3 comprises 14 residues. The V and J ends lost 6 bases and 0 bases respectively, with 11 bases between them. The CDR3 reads CASRNRALNTEAFF. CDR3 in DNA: TGCGCCAGCAGAAACAGGGCTTTGAACACTGAAGCTTTCTTT.

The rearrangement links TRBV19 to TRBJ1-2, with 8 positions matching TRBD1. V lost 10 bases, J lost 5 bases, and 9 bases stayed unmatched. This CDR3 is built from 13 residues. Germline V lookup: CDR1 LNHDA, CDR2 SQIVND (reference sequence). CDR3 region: CATMDRVSYGYTF. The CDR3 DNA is TGTGCCACCATGGACAGGGTGTCTTATGGCTACACCTTC.

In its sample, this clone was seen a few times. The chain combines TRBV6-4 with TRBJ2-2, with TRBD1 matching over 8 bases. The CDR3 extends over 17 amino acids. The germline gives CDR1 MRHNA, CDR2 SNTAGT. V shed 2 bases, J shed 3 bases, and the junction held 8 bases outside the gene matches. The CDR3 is CASSDGAGGVDTGELFF. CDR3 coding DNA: TGTGCCAGCAGTGACGGAGCAGGGGGCGTTGACACCGGGGAGCTGTTTTTT.

Here the CDR3 DNA reads TGTGCCAGCAGACGGGGGGCTGCAGATACGCAGTATTTT. The encoded protein is CASRRGAADTQYF. This rearrangement joins TRBV3-1 (or the pseudogene TRBV3-2) to TRBJ2-3, with a possible D match to TRBD2 (7 bases). Germline-derived CDR1 and CDR2 are LGHDT and YNNKEL (reference sequence). V was trimmed by 6 bases and J by 4 bases, leaving 11 bases between them. This CDR3 has 13 amino acids.

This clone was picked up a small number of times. The CDR3 DNA reads as TGCGCCAGCAGCTTTGGGACGGGGGGAGGCGAAAAACTGTTTTTT. Encoded protein: CASSFGTGGGEKLFF. V is TRBV5-1 and J is TRBJ1-4, with a possible D match to TRBD1 (5 bases). This CDR3 is 15 amino acids long. The V and J ends lost 2 bases and 8 bases respectively, with 16 bases between them. Germline V gene lookup returns CDR1 SGHRS and CDR2 YFSETQ. The variable domain in full, with the rest retrieved from reference TRBV5-1 and TRBJ1-4, is KAGVTQTPRYLIKTRGQQVTLSCSPISGHRSVSWYQQTPGQGLQFLFEYFSETQRNKGNFPGRFSGRQFSNSRSEMNVSTLELGDSALYLCASSFGTGGGEKLFFGSGTQLSVL.

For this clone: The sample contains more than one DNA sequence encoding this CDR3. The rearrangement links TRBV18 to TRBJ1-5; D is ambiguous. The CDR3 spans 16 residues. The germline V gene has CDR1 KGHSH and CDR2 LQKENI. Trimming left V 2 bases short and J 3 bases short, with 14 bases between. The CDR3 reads CASSPRGGNINQPQHF. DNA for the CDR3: TGTGCCAGCTCACCAAGAGGAGGCAATATCAATCAGCCCCAGCATTTT.

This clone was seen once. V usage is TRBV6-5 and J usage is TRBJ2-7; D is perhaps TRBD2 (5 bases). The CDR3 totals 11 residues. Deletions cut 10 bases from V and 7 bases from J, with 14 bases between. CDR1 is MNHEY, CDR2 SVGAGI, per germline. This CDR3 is CATSPGDEQYF. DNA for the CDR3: TGTGCCACCTCCCCCGGGGATGAGCAGTACTTC.

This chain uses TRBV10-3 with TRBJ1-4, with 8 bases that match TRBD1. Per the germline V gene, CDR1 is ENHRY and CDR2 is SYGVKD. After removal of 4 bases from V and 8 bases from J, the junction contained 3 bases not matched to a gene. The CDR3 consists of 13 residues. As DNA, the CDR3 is TGTGCCATCAGTGGCCGGACAGGGGAAAAACTGTTTTTT. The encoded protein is CAISGRTGEKLFF.

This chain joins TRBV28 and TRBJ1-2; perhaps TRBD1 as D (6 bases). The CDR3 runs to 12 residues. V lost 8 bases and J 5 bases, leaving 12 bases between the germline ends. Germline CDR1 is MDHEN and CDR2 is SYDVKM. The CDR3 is CASGQHDYGYTF. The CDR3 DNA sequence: TGTGCCAGCGGACAGCACGATTATGGCTACACCTTC.

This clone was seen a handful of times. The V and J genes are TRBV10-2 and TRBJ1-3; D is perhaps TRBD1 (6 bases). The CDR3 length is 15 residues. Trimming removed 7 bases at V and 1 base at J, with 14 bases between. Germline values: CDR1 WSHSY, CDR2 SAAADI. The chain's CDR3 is CASTRQAGSGNTIYF. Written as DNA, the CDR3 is TGCGCCAGCACCCGACAGGCAGGATCTGGAAACACCATATATTTT.

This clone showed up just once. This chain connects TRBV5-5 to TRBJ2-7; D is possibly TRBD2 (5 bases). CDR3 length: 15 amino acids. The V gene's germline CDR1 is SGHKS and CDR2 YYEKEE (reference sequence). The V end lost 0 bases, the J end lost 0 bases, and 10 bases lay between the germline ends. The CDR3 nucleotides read TGTGCCAGCAGCTTGGCGTGGAGGAGCTCCTACGAGCAGTACTTC. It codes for CASSLAWRSSYEQYF.

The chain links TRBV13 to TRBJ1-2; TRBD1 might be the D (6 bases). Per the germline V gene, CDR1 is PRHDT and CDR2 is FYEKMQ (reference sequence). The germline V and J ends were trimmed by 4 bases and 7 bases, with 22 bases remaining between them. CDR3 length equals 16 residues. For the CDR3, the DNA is TGTGCCAGCAGCTCGGGGACACCCGGATTGAGTGGTGGCTACACCTTC. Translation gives CASSSGTPGLSGGYTF. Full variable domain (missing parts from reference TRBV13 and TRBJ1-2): AAGVIQSPRHLIKEKRETATLKCYPIPRHDTVYWYQQGPGQDPQFLISFYEKMQSDKGSIPDRFSAQQFSDYHSELNMSSLELGDSALYFCASSSGTPGLSGGYTFGSGTRLTVV.

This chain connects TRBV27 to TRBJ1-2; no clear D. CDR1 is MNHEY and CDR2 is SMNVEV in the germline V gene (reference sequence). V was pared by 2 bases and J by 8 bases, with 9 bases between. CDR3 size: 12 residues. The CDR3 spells CASSLRGLGYTF. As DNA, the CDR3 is TGTGCCAGCAGTTTAAGAGGTTTAGGCTACACCTTC.

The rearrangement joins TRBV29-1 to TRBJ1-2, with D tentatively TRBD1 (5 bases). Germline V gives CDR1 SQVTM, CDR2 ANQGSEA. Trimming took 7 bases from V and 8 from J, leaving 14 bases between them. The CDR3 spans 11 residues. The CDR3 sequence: CSARGVRGYTF. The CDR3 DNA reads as TGCAGCGCCCGGGGGGTGAGAGGCTACACCTTC.

The CDR3, as DNA: TGTGCCAGCTGGCCTGGGGGGGGCCCTTCGGCCGGGGAGCTGTTTTTT. This translates into CASWPGGGPSAGELFF. The V call is TRBV19, the J call TRBJ2-2, with a weak D call TRBD2 (7 bases). The V end was cut by 9 bases, the J end by 6 bases, with 23 bases between. The germline V gene encodes CDR1 LNHDA and CDR2 SQIVND (reference sequence). The CDR3 is 16 amino acids.

CDR3 residues: CASSTGQGGSNEKLFF. Here the CDR3 DNA reads TGTGCCAGCAGTACAGGACAGGGAGGTTCTAATGAAAAACTGTTTTTT. The V and J genes are TRBV25-1 and TRBJ1-4, with 8 bases that match TRBD1. Germline assignment: CDR1 MGHDK and CDR2 SYGVNS. Unmatched junction bases numbered 8, after V lost 5 bases and J lost 3 bases. This CDR3 has 16 residues.

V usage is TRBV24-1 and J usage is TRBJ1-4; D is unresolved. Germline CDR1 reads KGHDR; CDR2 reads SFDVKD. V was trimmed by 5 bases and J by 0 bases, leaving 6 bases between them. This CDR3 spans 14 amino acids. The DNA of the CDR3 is TGTGCCACCAGTGGAGGAGCAACTAATGAAAAACTGTTTTTT. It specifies CATSGGATNEKLFF.

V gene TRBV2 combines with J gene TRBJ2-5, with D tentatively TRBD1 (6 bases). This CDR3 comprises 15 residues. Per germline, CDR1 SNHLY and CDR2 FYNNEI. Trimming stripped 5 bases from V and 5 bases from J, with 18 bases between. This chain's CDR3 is CASSPDLGAGETQYF. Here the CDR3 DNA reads TGTGCCAGCAGTCCAGACTTGGGGGCCGGGGAGACCCAGTACTTC.

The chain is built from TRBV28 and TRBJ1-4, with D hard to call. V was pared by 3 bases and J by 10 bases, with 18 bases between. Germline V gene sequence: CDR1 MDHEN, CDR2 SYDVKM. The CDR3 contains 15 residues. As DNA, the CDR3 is TGTGCCAGCAGTTTGGATGGATCCCGGCGAGGAAAACTGTTTTTT. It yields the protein CASSLDGSRRGKLFF. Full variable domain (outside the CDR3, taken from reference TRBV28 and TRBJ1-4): DVKVTQSSRYLVKRTGEKVFLECVQDMDHENMFWYRQDPGLGLRLIYFSYDVKMKEKGDIPEGYSVSREKKERFSLILESASTNQTSMYLCASSLDGSRRGKLFFGSGTQLSVL.

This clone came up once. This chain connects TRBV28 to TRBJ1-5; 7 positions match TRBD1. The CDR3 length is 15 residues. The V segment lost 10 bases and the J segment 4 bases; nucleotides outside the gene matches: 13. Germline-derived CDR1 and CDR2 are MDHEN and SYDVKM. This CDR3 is CATRGTLVANQPQHF. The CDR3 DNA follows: TGTGCCACCAGGGGGACACTGGTTGCGAATCAGCCCCAGCATTTT.

The CDR3 sequence: CASSSGTGAPKGQFF. DNA of the CDR3: TGTGCCAGCAGCTCCGGGACAGGGGCGCCAAAGGGGCAGTTCTTC. The genes are TRBV11-2 and TRBJ2-1, with 10 bases matching TRBD1. The CDR3 extends over 15 amino acids. V lost 4 bases, J lost 12 bases, and 12 bases stayed unmatched. The germline CDR1 and CDR2 sequences are SGHAT and FQNNGV. Filled out from reference TRBV11-2 and TRBJ2-1, the complete variable domain reads EAGVAQSPRYKIIEKRQSVAFWCNPISGHATLYWYQQILGQGPKLLIQFQNNGVVDDSQLPKDRFSAERLKGVDSTLKIQPAKLEDSAVYLCASSSGTGAPKGQFFGPGTRLTVL.